The entry below gives a single T cell receptor beta chain sequence along with its context. This table comes from immunoSEQ multiplex PCR, and its TCRdb copy is limited to in-frame clones, with some not included. This sample has 60,000 to 80,000 clones, with approximately 82% found just once. The data originate from a study of OX40 agonist ivuxolimab in advanced cancers. Study details: Patients in dose escalation had liver, melanoma, kidney or head and neck cancers.

The V end was cut by 3 bases, the J end by 4 bases, with 14 bases between. CDR1 and CDR2 from the germline V gene are SGDLS and YYNGEE. The CDR3 sequence is 15 residues long. This clonotype was obtained from an adult with an advanced solid tumor such as melanoma, head and neck, liver or kidney cancer. The J gene is TRBJ2-1, the V gene TRBV9; no firm D call. The sequencing used CD4+ or CD8+ T cells sorted from blood, collected in a trial of the OX40 agonist ivuxolimab. This CDR3 is CASSAGTTQYNEQFF. CDR3 nucleotide sequence: TGTGCCAGCAGCGCAGGAACGACACAGTACAATGAGCAGTTCTTC.